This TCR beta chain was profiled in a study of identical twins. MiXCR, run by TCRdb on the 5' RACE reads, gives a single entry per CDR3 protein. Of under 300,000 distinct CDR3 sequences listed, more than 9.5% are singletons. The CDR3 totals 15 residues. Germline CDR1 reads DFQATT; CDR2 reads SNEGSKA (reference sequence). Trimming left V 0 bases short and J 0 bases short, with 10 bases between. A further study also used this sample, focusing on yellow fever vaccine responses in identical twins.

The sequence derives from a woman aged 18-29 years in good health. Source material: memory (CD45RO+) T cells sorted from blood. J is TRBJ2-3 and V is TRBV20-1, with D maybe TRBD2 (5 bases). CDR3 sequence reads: CSARDPGRSTDTQYF. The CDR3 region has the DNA TGCAGTGCTAGAGATCCGGGAAGGAGCACAGATACGCAGTATTTT.